This TCR beta chain stems from a study of blood T cell repertoires in COVID-19. This clone has just a few counts. The CDR3 runs to 16 residues. The V gene end was trimmed by 3 bases and the J gene end by 6 bases; junction bases not matched to a gene: 10. Germline CDR1 SGDLS, CDR2 YYNGEE. Clones were read by immunoSEQ multiplex PCR, and TCRdb kept only the in-frame ones, dropping some. The sample records roughly 250,000 clones, around 87% being singletons. The V gene is TRBV9, the J gene TRBJ2-3; 10 nucleotides align to TRBD2. Sequenced: PBMCs or T cells enriched from blood (not recorded which). The sequence was obtained from a woman aged 40-49 years with acute COVID-19. The CDR3 sequence is CASSAYLAGEFDTQYF. In DNA form, the CDR3 reads TGTGCCAGCAGCGCCTACCTAGCGGGAGAGTTCGATACGCAGTATTTT.